This entry lists 8 T cell receptor beta chains sequenced from one sample in a study of cytomegalovirus exposure and HLA in healthy donors (dated by TCRdb to the late 2010s). The library was obtained by the immunoSEQ multiplex PCR assay. For the multiplex PCR, a mixture combining 60 forward primers for TCR Vbeta segments and 13 reverse primers for TCR Jbeta segments was used. Sourced from immuneACCESS, this table was stored by TCRdb with only in-frame sequences that have V and J called. A share of the clones is absent; for the studies checked, an unresolved V gene accounts for under half, and the remainder has no known explanation. Across this sample there are 150,000 to 200,000 clones, with 84% seen only once. The top ten constitute about 4.9% of the sample. Sequencing used PBMCs. These receptors came from a young man in good health and CMV-seronegative.

Turning to this clone: One junction end does not reproduce the germline sequence, and a read error may be involved. This same CDR3 is encoded by further DNA sequences in the sample. V and J are TRBV9 and TRBJ1-2; D perhaps matches TRBD1 (5 bases). Germline loops: CDR1 SGDLS, CDR2 YYNGEE. CDR3 size: 15 residues. CDR3 nucleotide sequence: TGTGCCAGCAGTGTAGGTCCCAGGGAAAACTATGGCTACACCTTC. It is translated as CASSVGPRENYGYTF.

A few counts support this clone. The V gene is TRBV4-1, the J gene TRBJ2-1; a possible D gene is TRBD1 (5 bases). The ends were cut back, 0 bases at V and 3 bases at J, with 12 bases in the middle. Germline loops: CDR1 MGHRA, CDR2 YSYEKL. The length of the CDR3 is 16 residues. CDR3 residues: CASSQDSGAYYNEQFF. In nucleotides, the CDR3 is TGCGCCAGCAGCCAAGATTCTGGGGCCTACTACAATGAGCAGTTCTTC.

Concerning this clone: Distinct nucleotide sequences in the sample also encode this CDR3. This chain connects TRBV7-9 to TRBJ1-5, with a possible D match to TRBD1 (5 bases). Trimming left V 3 bases short and J 7 bases short, with 13 bases between. The CDR3 sequence is 14 residues long. Germline CDR1 SEHNR, CDR2 FQNEAQ (reference sequence). The CDR3 DNA reads TGTGCCAGCAGCTTGGAAGGGCAGGGACAGCCCCAGCATTTT. It specifies CASSLEGQGQPQHF.

V usage is TRBV29-1 and J usage is TRBJ1-2, with D perhaps matching TRBD1 (6 bases). The CDR3 has 12 residues. Germline V lookup: CDR1 SQVTM, CDR2 ANQGSEA. The ends were cut back, 2 bases at V and 8 bases at J, with 12 bases in the middle. The DNA of the CDR3 is TGCAGCGTTGAAACAGGGCGGACGGGCTACACCTTC. This encodes CSVETGRTGYTF.

V gene TRBV19 combines with J gene TRBJ1-1; 8 nucleotides agree with TRBD1. V lost 9 bases, J lost 6 bases, and 9 bases stayed unmatched. Germline loops: CDR1 LNHDA, CDR2 SQIVND (reference sequence). This CDR3 has 13 residues. The CDR3 reads CASTRTGIAEAFF. The CDR3 DNA reads as TGTGCCAGCACACGGACAGGGATCGCTGAAGCTTTCTTT.

This chain connects TRBV7-2 to TRBJ2-2; possibly TRBD2 for D (6 bases). V was trimmed by 5 bases and J by 1 base, leaving 11 bases between them. CDR3 size: 15 residues. CDR1 SGHTA and CDR2 FQGNSA come from the germline V gene. In nucleotides, the CDR3 is TGTGCCAGCAGCCGGGACTTAATGAACACCGGGGAGCTGTTTTTT. It yields the protein CASSRDLMNTGELFF.

This chain connects TRBV7-9 to TRBJ2-1, with 8 bases lining up with TRBD1. Germline CDR1 reads SEHNR; CDR2 reads FQNEAQ (reference sequence). This CDR3 spans 14 amino acids. With 5 bases clipped from V and 5 bases from J, the junction kept 5 bases outside the gene matches. CDR3 bases: TGTGCCAGCAGCCCCGGACAGGGTGACAATGAGCAGTTCTTC. Its protein is CASSPGQGDNEQFF.

The chain recombines TRBV9 with TRBJ2-7; no reliable D call. CDR3 length equals 11 residues. V lost 4 bases and J 3 bases, leaving 5 bases between the germline ends. Germline loops: CDR1 SGDLS, CDR2 YYNGEE. The CDR3 loop reads CASSSGYEQYF. The CDR3 DNA follows: TGTGCCAGCAGCTCCGGCTACGAGCAGTACTTC.